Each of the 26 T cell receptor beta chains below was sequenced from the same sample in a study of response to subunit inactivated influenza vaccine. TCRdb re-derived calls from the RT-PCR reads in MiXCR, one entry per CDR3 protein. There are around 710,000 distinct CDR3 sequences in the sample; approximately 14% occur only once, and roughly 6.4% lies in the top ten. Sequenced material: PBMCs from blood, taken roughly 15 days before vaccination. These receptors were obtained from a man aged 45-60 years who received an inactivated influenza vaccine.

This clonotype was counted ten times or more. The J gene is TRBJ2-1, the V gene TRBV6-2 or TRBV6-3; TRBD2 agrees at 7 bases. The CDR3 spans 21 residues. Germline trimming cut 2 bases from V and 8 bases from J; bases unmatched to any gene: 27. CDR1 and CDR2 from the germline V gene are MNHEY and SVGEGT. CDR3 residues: CASSYTKGGSGIGYLVYEQFF. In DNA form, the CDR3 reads TGTGCCAGCAGTTACACAAAAGGAGGGAGCGGGATTGGGTATTTGGTCTATGAGCAGTTCTTC.

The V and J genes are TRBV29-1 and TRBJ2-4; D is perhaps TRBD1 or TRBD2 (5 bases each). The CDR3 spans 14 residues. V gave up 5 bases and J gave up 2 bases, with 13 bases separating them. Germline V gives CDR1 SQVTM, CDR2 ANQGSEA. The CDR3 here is CSVRDGPSKNIQYF. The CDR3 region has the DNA TGCAGCGTTCGGGACGGCCCTTCCAAAAACATTCAGTACTTC.

As DNA, the CDR3 is TGTGCCAGCAGTCCCAACGTGGCCGCAGTGGGGGAGCTGTTTTTT. Translation gives CASSPNVAAVGELFF. The chain links TRBV12-3 or TRBV12-4 to TRBJ2-2; D ambiguous. The CDR3 totals 15 residues. V gave up 5 bases and J gave up 8 bases, with 18 bases separating them.

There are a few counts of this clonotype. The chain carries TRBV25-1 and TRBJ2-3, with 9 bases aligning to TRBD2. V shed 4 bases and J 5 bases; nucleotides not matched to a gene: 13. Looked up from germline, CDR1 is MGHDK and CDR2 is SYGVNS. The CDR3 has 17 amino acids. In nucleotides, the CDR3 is TGTGCCAGCAGTGTATCCCCCGGTGGCGGGAGGGAAGATACGCAGTATTTT. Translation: CASSVSPGGGREDTQYF.

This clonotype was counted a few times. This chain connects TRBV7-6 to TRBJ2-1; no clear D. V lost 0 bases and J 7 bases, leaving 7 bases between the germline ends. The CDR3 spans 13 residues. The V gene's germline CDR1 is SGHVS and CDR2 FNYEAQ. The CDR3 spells CASSLAEANEQFF. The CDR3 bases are TGTGCCAGCAGCTTAGCGGAAGCGAATGAGCAGTTCTTC.

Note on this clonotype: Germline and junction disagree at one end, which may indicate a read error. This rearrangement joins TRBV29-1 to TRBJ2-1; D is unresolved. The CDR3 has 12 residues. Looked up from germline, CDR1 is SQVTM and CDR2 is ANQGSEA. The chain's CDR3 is CSFDWVGDEQFF. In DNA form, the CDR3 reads TGCAGCTTTGATTGGGTCGGCGATGAGCAGTTCTTC.

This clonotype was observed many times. The CDR3 DNA reads as TGCAGTGCTAGCTTGAGGCAGGGATATAATGAAAAACTGTTTTTT. Amino acids: CSASLRQGYNEKLFF. The chain is built from TRBV20-1 and TRBJ1-4, with D perhaps TRBD1 (5 bases). V lost 3 bases and J 4 bases, leaving 15 bases between the germline ends. CDR1 is DFQATT and CDR2 is SNEGSKA in the germline V gene (reference sequence). The CDR3 contains 15 residues.

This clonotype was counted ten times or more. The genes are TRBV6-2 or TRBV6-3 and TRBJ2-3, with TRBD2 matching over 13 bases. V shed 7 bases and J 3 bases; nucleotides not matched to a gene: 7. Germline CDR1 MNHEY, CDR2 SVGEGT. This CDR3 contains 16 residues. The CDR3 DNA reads TGTGCCAGCATCACCGGACTAGCGGGAGCGACAGATACGCAGTATTTT. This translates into CASITGLAGATDTQYF.

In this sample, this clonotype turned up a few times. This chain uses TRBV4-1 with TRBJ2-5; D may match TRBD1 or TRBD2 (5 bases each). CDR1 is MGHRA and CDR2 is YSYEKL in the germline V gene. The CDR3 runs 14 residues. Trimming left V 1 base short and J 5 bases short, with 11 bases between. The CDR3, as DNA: TGCGCCAGCAGCCAAGCGGGACCCTTGGAGACCCAGTACTTC. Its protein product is CASSQAGPLETQYF.

CDR3 bases: TGTGCCAGCTCCGGCCAGGGGTGGGGTTACGAGCAGTACTTC. As protein: CASSGQGWGYEQYF. The chain is built from TRBV18 and TRBJ2-7, with a possible D match to TRBD1 (6 bases). CDR3 length: 14 amino acids. Germline V gene lookup returns CDR1 KGHSH and CDR2 LQKENI. V shed 6 bases and J shed 4 bases, with 16 bases lying between them.

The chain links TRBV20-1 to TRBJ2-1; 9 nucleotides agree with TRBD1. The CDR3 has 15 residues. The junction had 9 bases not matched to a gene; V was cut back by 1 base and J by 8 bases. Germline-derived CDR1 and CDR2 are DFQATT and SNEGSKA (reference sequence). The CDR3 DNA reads TGCAGTGCTAGAGGTCCCGGACAGGGGCTGGATGAGCAGTTCTTC. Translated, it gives CSARGPGQGLDEQFF.

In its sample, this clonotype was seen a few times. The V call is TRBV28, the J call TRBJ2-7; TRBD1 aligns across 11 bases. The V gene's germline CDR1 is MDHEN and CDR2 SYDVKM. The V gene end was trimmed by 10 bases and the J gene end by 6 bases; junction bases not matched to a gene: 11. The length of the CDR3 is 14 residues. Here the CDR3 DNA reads TGTGCCATCCACCAAACCGGGACAGGGGGCGAGCAGTACTTC. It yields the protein CAIHQTGTGGEQYF.

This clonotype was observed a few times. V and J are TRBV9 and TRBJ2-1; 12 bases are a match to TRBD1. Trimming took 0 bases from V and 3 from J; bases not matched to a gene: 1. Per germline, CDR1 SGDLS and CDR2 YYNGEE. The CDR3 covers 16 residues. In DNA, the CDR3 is TGTGCCAGCAGCGTAGGGGACAGGGGGCTCTACAATGAGCAGTTCTTC. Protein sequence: CASSVGDRGLYNEQFF.

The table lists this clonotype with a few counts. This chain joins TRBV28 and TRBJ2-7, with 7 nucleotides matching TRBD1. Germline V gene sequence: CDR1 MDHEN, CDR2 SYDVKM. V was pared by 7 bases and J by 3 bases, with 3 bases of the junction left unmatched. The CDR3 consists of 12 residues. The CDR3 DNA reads TGTGCCAGCACCCAGGGGGACTACGAGCAGTACTTC. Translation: CASTQGDYEQYF. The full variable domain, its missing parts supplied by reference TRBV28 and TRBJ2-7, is DVKVTQSSRYLVKRTGEKVFLECVQDMDHENMFWYRQDPGLGLRLIYFSYDVKMKEKGDIPEGYSVSREKKERFSLILESASTNQTSMYLCASTQGDYEQYFGPGTRLTVT.

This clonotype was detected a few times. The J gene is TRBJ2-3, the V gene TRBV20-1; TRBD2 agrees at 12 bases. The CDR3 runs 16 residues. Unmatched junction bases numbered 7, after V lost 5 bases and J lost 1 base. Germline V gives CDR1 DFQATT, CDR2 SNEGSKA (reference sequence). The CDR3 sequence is CSAGPGLAGRTDTQYF. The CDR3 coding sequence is TGCAGTGCTGGCCCCGGACTAGCGGGGCGCACAGATACGCAGTATTTT.

The CDR3 here is CASSRESVSTDTQYF. CDR3 sequence (DNA): TGTGCCAGCAGTCGTGAATCCGTTAGCACAGATACGCAGTATTTT. This chain joins TRBV6-1 and TRBJ2-3; D gene uncertain. Trimming left V 5 bases short and J 0 bases short, with 12 bases between. Germline V gives CDR1 MNHNS, CDR2 SASEGT. The length of the CDR3 is 15 residues.

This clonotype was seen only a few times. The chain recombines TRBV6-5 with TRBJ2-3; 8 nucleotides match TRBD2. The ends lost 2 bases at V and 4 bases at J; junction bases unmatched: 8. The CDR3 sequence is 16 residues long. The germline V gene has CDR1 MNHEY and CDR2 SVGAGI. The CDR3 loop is CASSYQAGGGADTQYF. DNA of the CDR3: TGTGCCAGCAGTTACCAGGCGGGAGGTGGGGCAGATACGCAGTATTTT.

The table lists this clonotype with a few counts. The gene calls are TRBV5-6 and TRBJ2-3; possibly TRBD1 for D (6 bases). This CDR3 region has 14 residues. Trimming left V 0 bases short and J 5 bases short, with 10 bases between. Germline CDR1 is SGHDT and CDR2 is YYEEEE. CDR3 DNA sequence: TGTGCCAGCAGCTTGGAGGGGGTAGAAGATACGCAGTATTTT. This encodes CASSLEGVEDTQYF.

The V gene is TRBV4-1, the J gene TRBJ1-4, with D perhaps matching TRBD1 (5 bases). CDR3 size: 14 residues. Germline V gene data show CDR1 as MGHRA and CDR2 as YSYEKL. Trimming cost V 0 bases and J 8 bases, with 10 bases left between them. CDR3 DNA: TGCGCCAGCAGCCAAGATGGACCAGGGGAAAAACTGTTTTTT. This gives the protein CASSQDGPGEKLFF.

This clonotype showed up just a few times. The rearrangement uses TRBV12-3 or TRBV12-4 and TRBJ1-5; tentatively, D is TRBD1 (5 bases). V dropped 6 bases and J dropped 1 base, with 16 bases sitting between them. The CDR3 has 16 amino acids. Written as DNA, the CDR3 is TGTGCCAGCAGCCGGGGCACGACGCCGAGCAATCAGCCCCAGCATTTT. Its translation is CASSRGTTPSNQPQHF.

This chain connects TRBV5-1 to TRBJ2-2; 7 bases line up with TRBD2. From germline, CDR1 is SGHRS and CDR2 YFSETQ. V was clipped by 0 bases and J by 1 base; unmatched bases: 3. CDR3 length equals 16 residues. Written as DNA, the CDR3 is TGCGCCAGCAGCTTGGAAGTAGCGGGGAACACCGGGGAGCTGTTTTTT. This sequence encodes CASSLEVAGNTGELFF.

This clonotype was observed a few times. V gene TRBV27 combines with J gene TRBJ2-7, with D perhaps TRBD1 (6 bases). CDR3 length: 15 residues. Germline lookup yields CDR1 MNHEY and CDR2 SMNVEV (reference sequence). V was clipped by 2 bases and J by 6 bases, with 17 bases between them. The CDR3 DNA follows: TGTGCCAGCAGTTTAAGCGCCTCACAGGGCGGCGAGCAGTACTTC. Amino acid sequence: CASSLSASQGGEQYF.

The CDR3 region is CASRGDRAGGNTIYF. CDR3 nucleotide sequence: TGTGCCAGCAGGGGGGACAGGGCCGGTGGAAACACCATATATTTT. The chain is built from TRBV25-1 and TRBJ1-3; TRBD1 aligns across 9 bases. J gave up 3 bases and V 6 bases, and 6 bases lay outside the gene matches. There are 15 residues in the CDR3. The V gene's germline CDR1 is MGHDK and CDR2 SYGVNS.

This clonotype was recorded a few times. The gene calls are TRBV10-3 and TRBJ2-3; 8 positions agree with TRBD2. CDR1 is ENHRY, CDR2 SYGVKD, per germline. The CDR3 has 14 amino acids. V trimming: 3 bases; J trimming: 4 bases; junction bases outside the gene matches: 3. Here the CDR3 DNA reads TGTGCCATCAGTGACGGGAGGGCCCCAGATACGCAGTATTTT. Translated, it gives CAISDGRAPDTQYF.

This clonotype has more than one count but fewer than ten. The DNA for the CDR3 is TGTGCCAGCAGTCAGACAGGGGAGGAGACCCAGTACTTC. Its translation is CASSQTGEETQYF. The chain carries TRBV12-3 or TRBV12-4 and TRBJ2-5, with 8 bases matching TRBD1. V trimming: 5 bases; J trimming: 5 bases; junction bases outside the gene matches: 4. The CDR3 is made up of 13 amino acids.

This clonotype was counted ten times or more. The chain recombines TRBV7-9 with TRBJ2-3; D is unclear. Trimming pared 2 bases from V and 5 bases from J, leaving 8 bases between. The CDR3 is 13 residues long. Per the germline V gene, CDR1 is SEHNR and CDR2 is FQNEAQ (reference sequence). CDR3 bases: TGTGCCAGCAGCTTATCTCGTCTAGATACGCAGTATTTT. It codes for CASSLSRLDTQYF.